The text below deals with one T cell receptor (beta chain). This study enrolled people aged about 18 to 90 from under 25 US geographic areas. CDR1 and CDR2 (germline): SGHDT, YYEEEE. Trimming shortened V by 0 bases and J by 2 bases, and 11 bases separated the two germline ends. This CDR3 contains 15 residues. This sample stems from a study of blood T cell repertoires in COVID-19. Original data processing: Amplification of reference gene primers provided the estimated nucleated cell counts. The protocol was immunoSEQ multiplex PCR, while the TCRdb copy is restricted to in-frame clones and leaves out a portion. V and J calls and clone size follow that table, whereas D and trimming were derived from the DNA. The repertoire holds about 180,000 clones, with 70% to 85% as singletons.

The chain has TRBV5-6 and TRBJ1-1; possibly TRBD1 for D (5 bases). The sequence was collected from a man between 50 and 59 years old who had recovered from COVID-19. Sequencing used PBMCs or T cells enriched from blood (not recorded which). CDR3 amino acids: CASSLAGGLNTEAFF. The CDR3 coding sequence is TGTGCCAGCAGCTTGGCCGGGGGACTTAACACTGAAGCTTTCTTT.